The rows below give T cell receptor beta chains drawn from one sample of a study of response to subunit inactivated influenza vaccine. One entry per CDR3 protein, called by TCRdb with MiXCR from the RT-PCR reads. The profile covers 300,000 to 350,000 distinct CDR3 sequences, with just over 20% appearing a single time and about 9.4% taken by the ten largest. The sequenced sample was PBMCs from blood, obtained less than 22 months after vaccination. These receptors were taken from a man between 45 and 75 years old who received an inactivated influenza vaccine. CDR3s include the opening cysteine and the closing phenylalanine or tryptophan. D genes are given only for firm matches. Size values are once, few and many counts, or a class for expanded clones, and some rows have none.

j_call d_call v_call clone_size cdr3_nt cdr3_aa
TRBJ2-1 - TRBV4-3 - TGCGCCAGCAGCCAAGACAGCCTCTACAATGAGCAGTTCTTC CASSQDSLYNEQFF
TRBJ2-7 - TRBV20-1 - TGCAGTGCTAGCCCAATTGACAGCGAGCAGTACTTC CSASPIDSEQYF
TRBJ1-3 - TRBV6-1 few TGTGCCAGCAGATCTGCGGGGAGTGGAAACACCATATATTTT CASRSAGSGNTIYF
TRBJ2-5 - TRBV11-1 few TGTGCCAGCAGCTTAGGTGGTTTGGGCCAGGGGAACCAAGAGACCCAGTACTTC CASSLGGLGQGNQETQYF
TRBJ1-4 TRBD1 TRBV20-1 many TGCAGTGCTCGGGACAGGGCCAGGGGCGGATGGAGTGAAAAACTGTTTTTT CSARDRARGGWSEKLFF
TRBJ2-3 TRBD1 TRBV6-5 few TGTGCCAGCAGTTTGACAGGGTTCTACACAGATACGCAGTATTTT CASSLTGFYTDTQYF
TRBJ1-5 - TRBV5-1 - TGCGCCAGCAGCCCACTACCCGGGAGCAATCAGCCCCAGCATTTT CASSPLPGSNQPQHF
TRBJ2-3 - TRBV29-1 - TGCAGCGTTGAAGATCTTTGGGTTACAGAGAAAACAGATACGCAGTATTTT CSVEDLWVTEKTDTQYF
TRBJ2-5 - TRBV5-1 - TGCGCCAGCAGCGGTGGGACATACCAAGAGACCCAGTACTTC CASSGGTYQETQYF
TRBJ2-3 TRBD2 TRBV2 - TGTGCCAGCAGTGGACTAGCCCTAAGCACAGATACGCAGTATTTT CASSGLALSTDTQYF
TRBJ2-5 - TRBV5-1 many TGCGCCAGCAGCTTGCTGGCAGAGACCCAGTACTTC CASSLLAETQYF
TRBJ2-5 TRBD2 TRBV18 - TGTGCCAGCTCACTATCGGCTAGCGGGAGAGAAGAGACCCAGTACTTC CASSLSASGREETQYF
TRBJ1-5 - TRBV4-1 many TGCGCCAGCAGCCAAGGATCAATTCGGGGACGGGGCAATCAGCCCCAGCATTTT CASSQGSIRGRGNQPQHF
TRBJ1-6 TRBD1 TRBV4-2 few TGTGCCAGCAGCCTCCGGACAGGGGTTGGTTCACCCCTCCACTTT CASSLRTGVGSPLHF
TRBJ2-7 - TRBV9 - TGTGCCAGCAGCGTAGTAGGCCCGCCGGGGGAGCAGTACTTC CASSVVGPPGEQYF
TRBJ1-2 - TRBV12-3/TRBV12-4 - TGTGCCAGCAGTTTGGAAGGACGGGGAGGCTACACCTTC CASSLEGRGGYTF
TRBJ2-3 - TRBV4-2 few TGTGCCAGCAGCCAAGACTCCGGGGAGACAGATACGCAGTATTTT CASSQDSGETDTQYF
TRBJ1-1 TRBD1 TRBV5-1 many TGCGCCAGCAGCTCTTCGGGACAGGGGCCGACTGAAGCTTTCTTT CASSSSGQGPTEAFF
TRBJ2-3 - TRBV2 few TGTGCCAGCAATGGACCATTCACAGATACGCAGTATTTT CASNGPFTDTQYF
TRBJ1-4 - TRBV5-1 many TGCGCCAGCAGCCTCAGTGGAAGGACTAATGAAAAACTGTTTTTT CASSLSGRTNEKLFF
TRBJ2-1 - TRBV29-1 - TGCAGCGTAGAGCGGGAGCAGTTCTTC CSVEREQFF
TRBJ1-2 TRBD1 TRBV7-2 many TGTGCCAGCAGGGACGGGACAGCTAACTATGGCTACACCTTC CASRDGTANYGYTF
TRBJ2-7 - TRBV28 few TGTGCCAGTACCCTACAGGGAGACGAGCAGTACTTC CASTLQGDEQYF
TRBJ2-2 - TRBV3-1 - TGTGCCAGCAGCCAAGATAGGAAAACCGGGGAGCTGTTTTTT CASSQDRKTGELFF
TRBJ2-7 TRBD2 TRBV20-1 once TGCAGTGCTAGGACTAGCGGGTTCCCGTACGAGCAGTACTTC CSARTSGFPYEQYF
TRBJ2-1 TRBD1 TRBV20-1 - TGCAGTGCTAGTTTTCCGGGACAGACGAATGAGCAGTTCTTC CSASFPGQTNEQFF
TRBJ2-5 TRBD2 TRBV20-1 - TGCAGTGCTCCTATCAGGTTCGAGCGGGGGGCCCAAGAGACCCAGTACTTC CSAPIRFERGAQETQYF
TRBJ1-3 TRBD1 TRBV5-1 - TGCGCCAGCAGCGAACCTCAACAGGGGGGAAACACCATATATTTT CASSEPQQGGNTIYF
TRBJ2-7 - TRBV24-1 - TGTGCCACCAGTGTGGACAGAAACGAGCAGTACTTC CATSVDRNEQYF
TRBJ1-2 - TRBV6-2/TRBV6-3 many TGTGCCAGCAGCCTCTCTACCCGACAGACTAATGGCTACACCTTC CASSLSTRQTNGYTF
TRBJ1-1 - TRBV10-3 - TGTGCCAGCACAGGGAATAGTGAAGCTTTCTTT CASTGNSEAFF
TRBJ2-1 - TRBV6-5 few TGTGCCAGCAGTTGGAGCAGGTCCTACAATGAGCAGTTCTTC CASSWSRSYNEQFF
TRBJ2-2 - TRBV7-8 few TGTGCCAGCAGCTTCCCGGGGGCGAACACCGGGGAGCTGTTTTTT CASSFPGANTGELFF
TRBJ2-3 - TRBV7-2 - TGTGCCAGCAGCTTACTCCGCACAGATACGCAGTATTTT CASSLLRTDTQYF
TRBJ2-3 - TRBV3-1 - TGTGCCAGCAGCCAACTCAGAGGCACAGATACGCAGTATTTT CASSQLRGTDTQYF
TRBJ1-5 - TRBV6-1 - TGTGCCAGCAGTGAAGGACTGTCTAATCAGCCCCAGCATTTT CASSEGLSNQPQHF
TRBJ1-5 - TRBV19 few TGTGCCACCCAGGGAGTCAATCAGCCCCAGCATTTT CATQGVNQPQHF
TRBJ2-7 - TRBV7-9 few TGTGCCAGCAGCCCTCTCACCGGGATGGGAGATAGCTACGAGCAGTACTTC CASSPLTGMGDSYEQYF
TRBJ2-1 TRBD2 TRBV12-3/TRBV12-4 - TGTGCCAGCAGTTTTGCGGCGGGAGCCAATGAGCAGTTCTTC CASSFAAGANEQFF
TRBJ2-2 TRBD1 TRBV5-1 - TGCGCCAGCAGCCCCTCAGGACAGGGCGGCGGGGAGCTGTTTTTT CASSPSGQGGGELFF
TRBJ2-7 - TRBV6-5 - TGTGCCAGCAGTTACAGGCGGGGATTCTCCTACGAGCAGTACTTC CASSYRRGFSYEQYF
TRBJ2-7 - TRBV7-2 - TGTGCCAGCAGCTTAGCCGGCAGGGGAGGCTACGAGCAGTACTTC CASSLAGRGGYEQYF